These T cell receptor beta chains were read from a single sample in a study of blood T cell repertoires in COVID-19. This table comes from immunoSEQ multiplex PCR, and its TCRdb copy is limited to in-frame clones, with some not included. The table records around 100,000 clones, roughly two thirds of them present only once. The source material was peripheral blood. The receptor set was obtained from a man older than 75 with acute or convalescent COVID-19. CDR3s include the opening cysteine and the closing phenylalanine or tryptophan. The D gene is left open where the match is weak. Only part of the rows carry a size: once, few, many, or a class if the clone is expanded.

CDR3nt: TGTGCCAGCAGCTTATTTCAGCGGGACTACGAGCAGTACTTC; CDR3aa: CASSLFQRDYEQYF; j_gene: TRBJ2-7; d_gene: TRBD2; abundance: NA; v_gene: TRBV7-2
CDR3nt: TGCGCCAGCAGCTTCGGGGGGCCGAGGACCGGGGAGCTGTTTTTT; CDR3aa: CASSFGGPRTGELFF; j_gene: TRBJ2-2; d_gene: NA; abundance: few; v_gene: TRBV5-1
CDR3nt: TGTGCCAGCAGCGTAGCCGTGGGGGGACAGGGGGAGACCCAGTACTTC; CDR3aa: CASSVAVGGQGETQYF; j_gene: TRBJ2-5; d_gene: TRBD1; abundance: NA; v_gene: TRBV9
CDR3nt: TGTGCCAGCAGCCACCGAACTTACAATGAGCAGTTCTTC; CDR3aa: CASSHRTYNEQFF; j_gene: TRBJ2-1; d_gene: NA; abundance: NA; v_gene: TRBV7-9
CDR3nt: TGTGCCAGCAGGTCCAGCGGGGGTGGCGAGCAGTACTTC; CDR3aa: CASRSSGGGEQYF; j_gene: TRBJ2-7; d_gene: TRBD2; abundance: NA; v_gene: TRBV3-1/TRBV3-2
CDR3nt: TGTGCCAGCAGCCAAGGTCTACTAGCGGGAGGAGGGGAGACCCAGTACTTC; CDR3aa: CASSQGLLAGGGETQYF; j_gene: TRBJ2-5; d_gene: TRBD2; abundance: NA; v_gene: TRBV3-1/TRBV3-2
CDR3nt: TGTGCCAGCAGTTTAGTTTGGGAGGGCCAAGAGACCCAGTACTTC; CDR3aa: CASSLVWEGQETQYF; j_gene: TRBJ2-5; d_gene: TRBD2; abundance: NA; v_gene: TRBV28
CDR3nt: TGTGCCAGTAGTACTACCCGACAGGGGTTTTCTGGCTACACCTTC; CDR3aa: CASSTTRQGFSGYTF; j_gene: TRBJ1-2; d_gene: TRBD1; abundance: NA; v_gene: TRBV19
CDR3nt: TGTGCCAGCAGCGCGCGACAGGGATACATTCAGTACTTC; CDR3aa: CASSARQGYIQYF; j_gene: TRBJ2-4; d_gene: TRBD1; abundance: NA; v_gene: TRBV7-6
CDR3nt: TGTGCCAGCAGTTACCGACAGGGGCGAGGCTATGGCTACACCTTC; CDR3aa: CASSYRQGRGYGYTF; j_gene: TRBJ1-2; d_gene: TRBD1; abundance: NA; v_gene: TRBV6-2/TRBV6-3
CDR3nt: TGTGCCAGCAGCCACTCGGGGGGTTCCTACGAGCAGTACTTC; CDR3aa: CASSHSGGSYEQYF; j_gene: TRBJ2-7; d_gene: TRBD2; abundance: once; v_gene: TRBV7-3